Listed below are T cell receptor beta chains from one sample, sequenced in a study of circulating CD8 cells and anti-PD-1 response in melanoma. In TCRdb, the reads were re-called with MiXCR into one record per CDR3 protein. Among 100 to 120 distinct CDR3 sequences, roughly 9% were seen once, and the ten largest hold about 41%. The sequenced sample was CD8+ T cells from PBMCs, obtained at baseline or after one month of anti-PD-1 therapy (not recorded which). Receptors were obtained from a human donor with melanoma. The CDR3 runs from the conserved cysteine through the conserved F or W. The D gene is left open where the match is weak.

>NA|TRBJ2-5|TRBV2
CASSSRVPMETQYF
>NA|TRBJ1-6|TRBV27
CASSTGTYNSPLHF
>NA|TRBJ1-4|TRBV7-9
CASSLIKGGDEKLFF
>NA|TRBJ1-5|TRBV27
CASSSTGHSQPQHF
>NA|TRBJ2-1|TRBV6-4
CASSESETNEQFF
>TRBD2|TRBJ2-1|TRBV7-2
CARSREFLGNEQFF
>NA|TRBJ1-3|TRBV6-6
CASSTQGPGNTIYF
>TRBD2|TRBJ2-3|TRBV6-4
CASSTSGGSTDTQYF
>NA|TRBJ2-1|TRBV28
CASREDTTNEQFF
>NA|TRBJ2-1|TRBV6-2/TRBV6-3
CASSLRTLEGGGQSYNEQFF
>NA|TRBJ2-3|TRBV5-6
CASSRGNPRDTQYF
>NA|TRBJ2-7|TRBV6-1
CASSDHGSLPYEQYF
>TRBD1|TRBJ2-1|TRBV5-5
CASSLPGQGFLSSYNEQFF
>TRBD1|TRBJ1-3|TRBV5-4
CASSSEGQRLRNTIYF
>NA|TRBJ1-1|TRBV28
CASSPGDQNTEAFF
>NA|TRBJ1-5|TRBV28
CASSLSSGRNQPQHF
>NA|TRBJ2-7|TRBV18
CASSPEGQSLLYEQYF
>NA|TRBJ2-3|TRBV19
CASSMSTDSADTQYF
>NA|TRBJ1-5|TRBV19
CASSKQTGHSNQPQHF
>NA|TRBJ1-1|TRBV7-3
CASSLTGRVAEAFF
>NA|TRBJ2-3|TRBV27
CASRRGPFSDTQYF
>NA|TRBJ2-7|TRBV7-2
CASSTGPAYEQYF
>NA|TRBJ2-3|TRBV6-6
CASSYFSRGWTDTQYF
>NA|TRBJ2-7|TRBV28
CASSSTRDTYTYEQYF
>TRBD2|TRBJ2-1|TRBV11-2
CASIGKGLAGEVSYNEQFF
>TRBD1|TRBJ2-2|TRBV20-1
CSAPGTGGLSGELFF
>NA|TRBJ2-3|TRBV9
CASSATGGGTDTQYF
>NA|TRBJ2-2|TRBV28
CASSQNTGELFF
>NA|TRBJ2-7|TRBV20-1
CSAPGQGFSYEQYF
>NA|TRBJ2-3|TRBV5-6
CASSITGTGLEDTQYF
>NA|TRBJ1-5|TRBV12-5
CASLFRQFNQPQHF
>NA|TRBJ2-5|TRBV21-1
CASSKRVADSNQETQYF
>TRBD1|TRBJ2-1|TRBV27
CASSLRDRPYNEQFF
>NA|TRBJ2-4|TRBV20-1
CSAGELAKNIQYF
>NA|TRBJ2-2|TRBV18
CASSPRDDATGELFF
>NA|TRBJ2-1|TRBV4-2
CASSQEPPGDNEQFF
>TRBD2|TRBJ2-7|TRBV11-3
CASSFAGGEQYF
>NA|TRBJ2-3|TRBV28
CASSGRADTQYF
>NA|TRBJ2-1|TRBV7-9
CASSATDGGAEQFF
>NA|TRBJ2-1|TRBV28
CASTSGQGGLNEQFF